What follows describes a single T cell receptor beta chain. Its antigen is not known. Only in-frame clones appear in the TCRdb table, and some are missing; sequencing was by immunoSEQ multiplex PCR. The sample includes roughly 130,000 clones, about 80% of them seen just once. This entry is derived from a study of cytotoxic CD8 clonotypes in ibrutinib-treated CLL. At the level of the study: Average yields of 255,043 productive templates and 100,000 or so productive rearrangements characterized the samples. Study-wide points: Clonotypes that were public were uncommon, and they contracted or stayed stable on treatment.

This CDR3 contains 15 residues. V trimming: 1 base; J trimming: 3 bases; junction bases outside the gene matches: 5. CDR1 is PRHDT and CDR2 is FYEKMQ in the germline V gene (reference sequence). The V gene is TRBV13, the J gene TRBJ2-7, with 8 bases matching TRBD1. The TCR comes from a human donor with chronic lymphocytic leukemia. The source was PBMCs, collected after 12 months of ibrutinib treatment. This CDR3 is CASSLAGTGIYEQYF. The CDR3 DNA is TGTGCCAGCAGCTTAGCCGGGACAGGAATCTACGAGCAGTACTTC.